The clone carrying this T cell receptor (beta chain) occurred a few times. The entry originates in a study of shared clonotypes between healthy human individuals. The repertoire was sequenced with immunoSEQ multiplex PCR; TCRdb's copy has only in-frame clones and lacks some. The table shows some 1,100,000 clones, with 78% occurring only once. CDR3 length: 15 residues. The germline CDR1 and CDR2 sequences are ENHRY and SYGVKD. V was clipped by 7 bases and J by 7 bases; unmatched bases: 10. The V call is TRBV10-3, the J call TRBJ2-1, with TRBD2 matching 10 bases. The source is a man in his late teens or twenties in good health. Some clones in this sample may be carry-over from other donors' samples. Sequenced material: memory CD4+ T cells from PBMCs. Subset defined: CD45RA-negative fraction. CDR3 DNA: TGTGCCATCACGGAGGCTAGCGGGAGTGCGAATGAGCAGTTCTTC. This codes for CAITEASGSANEQFF.